The present TCR beta chain was sequenced within a study of T cells after yellow fever vaccination. General observations from the study: Most clones from primary vaccination resurfaced after the booster (around 97% CD4, around 89% CD8).

CDR1 and CDR2 (germline): SQVTM, ANQGSEA. The CDR3 has 14 residues. The V end lost 4 bases, the J end lost 4 bases, and 16 bases lay between the germline ends. TCRdb analysed the 5' RACE reads with MiXCR anew, one entry per CDR3 protein. Of 50,000 or so distinct CDR3 sequences listed, 5% to 8.5% are singletons. The sample here was CD8+ T cells not binding an NS4B(214-222) dextramer, sorted from PBMCs, taken more than 35 days after the first yellow fever vaccination. The sequence came from a man aged 18 to 29 who received the YFV17D yellow fever vaccine. The chain couples TRBV29-1 to TRBJ1-2; D remains unclear. CDR3 DNA: TGCAGCGTTGTGGCCCCCGGGAGGGTCTATGGCTACACCTTC. It codes for CSVVAPGRVYGYTF.